This note documents a single TCR beta chain sequence. This sample was included in a study of immune evolution from preneoplasia to lung adenocarcinoma. Assay used: immunoSEQ multiplex PCR; TCRdb lists only in-frame clones, some missing. The data hold some 1,200 clones, with about 80% observed a single time. The CDR3 length is 15 residues. The junction had 5 bases not matched to a gene; V was cut back by 3 bases and J by 3 bases. Germline V gives CDR1 LNHNV, CDR2 YYDKDF (reference sequence). Input material: FFPE adjacent normal lung tissue. The chain uses TRBV15 and TRBJ2-1; TRBD1 agrees at 7 bases. The clonotype comes from a person between 55 and 70 years old with lung adenocarcinoma. CDR3 DNA sequence: TGTGCCACCAGCAGCCGGGACAGAAGCTACAATGAGCAGTTCTTC. It codes for CATSSRDRSYNEQFF. The full variable domain, in which reference TRBV15 and TRBJ2-1 provide the parts outside the CDR3, is DAMVIQNPRYQVTQFGKPVTLSCSQTLNHNVMYWYQQKSSQAPKLLFHYYDKDFNNEADTPDNFQSRRPNTSFCFLDIRSPGLGDTAMYLCATSSRDRSYNEQFFGPGTRLTVL.